This is a list of T cell receptor beta chains from one sample in a study of long-term antiretroviral therapy in people with HIV. Measured with immunoSEQ multiplex PCR; TCRdb has only the in-frame clones, and not every one. The sample yields about 16,000 clones, 70% to 80% seen once. Source: unsorted PBMCs, taken 2.1 years after starting antiretroviral therapy. The receptors come from a man between 35 and 55 years old with HIV. CDR3s include the opening cysteine and the closing phenylalanine or tryptophan. The order of the fields is J gene, V gene, clone size, D gene, CDR3 DNA, CDR3 protein. D genes are given only for firm matches. A clone size is listed for some rows: how often the clone was seen (once, few, many), or a class if it is expanded.

>TRBJ1-1|TRBV30|-|-
TGTGCCTGGAAAGGAGGGGGATGGGGCACTGAAGCTTTCTTT
CAWKGGGWGTEAFF
>TRBJ2-2|TRBV10-1|-|-
TGCGCCAGCAGCCCCGGGATTGGGGAGCTGTTTTTT
CASSPGIGELFF
>TRBJ1-5|TRBV27|medium-sized|-
TGTGCCAGCAGTTCGGCGGGCAATCAGCCCCAGCATTTT
CASSSAGNQPQHF
>TRBJ1-1|TRBV7-9|-|-
TGTGCCAGCAGCTTACCTGGAAGGACAGAGATGAACACTGAAGCTTTCTTT
CASSLPGRTEMNTEAFF
>TRBJ2-7|TRBV6-6|-|-
TGTGCCAGCAGTCCCGGACAGTATTACGAGCAGTACTTC
CASSPGQYYEQYF
>TRBJ1-5|TRBV12-5|-|-
TGTGCTAGTGGTTTCGGCGGAGGTGTGGATCAGCCCCAGCATTTT
CASGFGGGVDQPQHF
>TRBJ1-1|TRBV5-1|-|-
TGCGCCAGCAGCTTCGACATTCCTAACACTGAAGCTTTCTTT
CASSFDIPNTEAFF
>TRBJ2-7|TRBV6-5|-|TRBD1
TGTGCCAGCAGTAGAAAACAGGGGGCGACCTACGAGCAGTACTTC
CASSRKQGATYEQYF
>TRBJ2-1|TRBV7-9|-|TRBD2
TGTGCCAGCAGATCTCGTATTGGGACTAGCGGGGGTGCCAATGAGCAGTTCTTC
CASRSRIGTSGGANEQFF
>TRBJ1-2|TRBV7-9|-|TRBD1
TGTGCCAGCAGCTTAGCGGGACAGGGAGGGTACTCCTATGGCTACACCTTC
CASSLAGQGGYSYGYTF
>TRBJ1-1|TRBV7-8|-|TRBD1
TGTGCCAGCAGCTTAAAGGGGGCTCTGACTGAAGCTTTCTTT
CASSLKGALTEAFF
>TRBJ1-2|TRBV2|-|-
TGTGCCAGCAGTGATAGGTATGGCTACACCTTC
CASSDRYGYTF
>TRBJ2-2|TRBV5-4|-|TRBD1
TGTGCCAGCAGCGCCCGGACAGGGGGAAACACCGGGGAGCTGTTTTTT
CASSARTGGNTGELFF
>TRBJ2-7|TRBV29-1|-|TRBD1
TGCAGCGTTGTAGGGACAGCTTCCTACGAGCAGTACTTC
CSVVGTASYEQYF
>TRBJ2-3|TRBV5-1|-|TRBD1
TGCGCCAGCAGCTTCCCAAGACAGGGACGCAGCACAGATACGCAGTATTTT
CASSFPRQGRSTDTQYF
>TRBJ1-1|TRBV4-1|-|-
TGCGCCAGCAGCTACTTTGGGGGAGAAGCTTTCTTT
CASSYFGGEAFF
>TRBJ2-5|TRBV5-1|-|-
TGCGCCAGCAGCTTGGGACAGTTCGAAGAGACCCAGTACTTC
CASSLGQFEETQYF
>TRBJ2-4|TRBV18|-|TRBD1
TGTGCCAGCTCACCCCTGACAGGGTCCAGGGACATTCAGTACTTC
CASSPLTGSRDIQYF
>TRBJ1-2|TRBV6-6|-|TRBD1
TGTGCCAGCAGTTACTCCCGGACAGGGCACTATGGCTACACCTTC
CASSYSRTGHYGYTF
>TRBJ1-2|TRBV7-3|-|TRBD1
TGTGCCAGCAGCTTAATGGATGGACAGGGGAAAAGGGGCTATGGCTACACCTTC
CASSLMDGQGKRGYGYTF
>TRBJ2-7|TRBV19|-|TRBD1
TGTGCCAGTAGTTCCGGACAGGGCTCCGAGCAGTACTTC
CASSSGQGSEQYF
>TRBJ2-7|TRBV7-9|-|-
TGTGCCAGCAGCTCCCCCGGAGGGGCAGGCGAAGAGCAGTACTTC
CASSSPGGAGEEQYF
>TRBJ1-1|TRBV13|-|-
TGTGCCAGCAGACCGAGAGAGGAGGGTTATTACACTGAAGCTTTCTTT
CASRPREEGYYTEAFF
>TRBJ1-2|TRBV7-8|-|TRBD1
TGTGCCGGACACAGGGGGCCCGGCTATGGCTACACCTTC
CAGHRGPGYGYTF
>TRBJ2-3|TRBV5-8|-|TRBD1
TGTGCCAGCAGCTTAGGGACAGGGGGACTCGGAGATACGCAGTATTTT
CASSLGTGGLGDTQYF
>TRBJ2-3|TRBV28|once|TRBD2
TGTGCCAGCAGTTTTCATGGAACTAGCGGGGGGGAGCTTGATACGCAGTATTTT
CASSFHGTSGGELDTQYF
>TRBJ1-1|TRBV4-1|-|-
TGCGCCAGCAGCCAAGGAGTTCCCATCGCGGGCTGGGCTGAAGCTTTCTTT
CASSQGVPIAGWAEAFF
>TRBJ1-1|TRBV6-1|few|-
TGTGCCAGCTGTCAAAGGACGGGTGGAACTGAAGCTTTCTTT
CASCQRTGGTEAFF
>TRBJ2-3|TRBV19|-|TRBD2
TGTGCCAGTAGTATAGGTTGGCAGGGAGGGCCAGATACGCAGTATTTT
CASSIGWQGGPDTQYF
>TRBJ1-4|TRBV27|-|-
TGTGCCAGCAGTTCCGGGCCACTTCCTAATGAAAAACTGTTTTTT
CASSSGPLPNEKLFF
>TRBJ1-1|TRBV2|once|-
TGTGCCAGCAGTTTTCACTGGGGGAGGCCTCCTATGAACACTGAAGCTTTCTTT
CASSFHWGRPPMNTEAFF
>TRBJ2-7|TRBV6-6|-|-
TGTGCCAGCAGTTTCGGACAACACCTCTACGAGCAGTACTTC
CASSFGQHLYEQYF
>TRBJ1-5|TRBV23-1|-|TRBD1
TGCGCCATTTTCAACCAGGGGGGGTTGTGCAATCAGCCCCAGCATTTT
CAIFNQGGLCNQPQHF
>TRBJ2-7|TRBV7-9|-|-
TGTGCCAGCAGCTTACAAGGACAGCCAGTTCCCTACGAGCAGTACTTC
CASSLQGQPVPYEQYF
>TRBJ2-7|TRBV20-1|-|-
TGCAGTGCCGAACAGATGTACGAGCAGTACTTC
CSAEQMYEQYF
>TRBJ2-7|TRBV10-1|-|TRBD1
TGCGCCAGCAGTGACTTGACAGGGGCCGAGCAGTACTTC
CASSDLTGAEQYF
>TRBJ2-3|TRBV12-5|-|-
TGTGCTAGTGGTTTGGTAACAGATACGCAGTATTTT
CASGLVTDTQYF
>TRBJ1-1|TRBV13|-|TRBD1
TGTGCCAGCAGCACCCGACAGGGGTTGGACACTGAAGCTTTCTTT
CASSTRQGLDTEAFF
>TRBJ1-6|TRBV13|-|-
TGTGCCAGCAGCATCGCCCAGGCTCCTGGGACACCCCTCCACTTT
CASSIAQAPGTPLHF
>TRBJ2-2|TRBV5-1|-|TRBD2
TGCGCCAGCAGCCCGACATTTGGGGGGGCCGGGGAGCTGTTTTTT
CASSPTFGGAGELFF
>TRBJ2-1|TRBV6-5|few|TRBD2
TGTGCCAGCAGTTACGGACTAGCGGGGACCAATGAGCAGTTCTTC
CASSYGLAGTNEQFF
>TRBJ1-1|TRBV5-1|-|TRBD1
TGCGCCAGCAGCTTGGTCGTTACAGGGGGCTCTAACACTGAAGCTTTCTTT
CASSLVVTGGSNTEAFF
>TRBJ1-4|TRBV6-1|-|-
TGTGCCAGCTCCAGTGGGCCTGCGACTAATGAAAAACTGTTTTTT
CASSSGPATNEKLFF
>TRBJ2-5|TRBV5-1|-|TRBD2
TGCGCCAGCAGCTTCGATAGCGGGGCACAAGAGACCCAGTACTTC
CASSFDSGAQETQYF
>TRBJ2-7|TRBV13|-|-
TGTGCCAGCAGCTCACCGGACAGCTCCTACGAGCAGTACTTC
CASSSPDSSYEQYF